One and the same sample provided the 24 T cell receptor beta chains below, sequenced in a study of regulatory T cells in long-lasting Graves disease. As for time point: persistent/refractory GD, antithyroid drugs over 5 years with positive TRAb. RNA extracted from PBMCs served as the sequencing template. With iRepertoire HTBI primers and Arm-PCR of CDR3 regions, TCR beta libraries were built. TCRdb reprocessed the multiplex PCR reads via MiXCR and lists one record per CDR3 protein. The sample carries 600,000 to 800,000 distinct CDR3 sequences, 25% to 30% recorded once. The sample in question was peripheral blood mononuclear cells (PBMCs), obtained when the disease was refractory, from a patient treated with antithyroid drugs. These receptors were collected from a female donor with Graves disease.

This clonotype was seen repeatedly, ten times or more. This sequence joins TRBV27 and TRBJ2-5, with D hard to call. Deletions cut 6 bases from V and 5 bases from J, with 10 bases between. Germline CDR1 and CDR2: MNHEY and SMNVEV (reference sequence). The CDR3 runs 12 residues. The CDR3 bases are TGTGCCAGCAGCTTAAGTGGGGAGACCCAGTACTTC. It specifies CASSLSGETQYF.

V usage is TRBV5-1 and J usage is TRBJ1-4; TRBD1 matches 7 bases. Trimming cost V 4 bases and J 7 bases; bases outside gene matches: 10. The germline V gene encodes CDR1 SGHRS and CDR2 YFSETQ. The CDR3 contains 15 residues. The CDR3 DNA is TGCGCCAGCAGCCCCCTCCAGGGACAGACTGAAAAACTGTTTTTT. It yields the protein CASSPLQGQTEKLFF.

The table lists this clonotype with a few counts. CDR3 DNA sequence: TGCGCCAGCAGCCCGACTTCCAGCTATGGCTACACCTTC. Its translation is CASSPTSSYGYTF. The chain joins TRBV5-1 to TRBJ1-2; D gene ambiguous. Trimming cost V 4 bases and J 4 bases, with 11 bases left between them. This CDR3 is 13 amino acids long. Germline values: CDR1 SGHRS, CDR2 YFSETQ.

This chain joins TRBV20-1 and TRBJ1-1; D not resolved. The CDR3 has 13 amino acids. V dropped 4 bases and J dropped 10 bases, with 19 bases sitting between them. CDR1 is DFQATT and CDR2 is SNEGSKA in the germline V gene (reference sequence). In DNA, the CDR3 is TGCAGTGCTAAGCACACACCCGGTCTGGGAGCTTTCTTT. Protein product: CSAKHTPGLGAFF.

This chain connects TRBV18 to TRBJ1-6; 7 bases agree with TRBD1. The CDR3 has 15 residues. Germline V gene sequence: CDR1 KGHSH, CDR2 LQKENI. With 3 bases clipped from V and 8 bases from J, the junction kept 7 bases outside the gene matches. The DNA for the CDR3 is TGTGCCAGCTCACCGGGGACAGTTGCGGATTCACCCCTCCACTTT. Translation gives CASSPGTVADSPLHF.

V usage is TRBV20-1 and J usage is TRBJ1-5; 8 positions match TRBD1. Germline V lookup: CDR1 DFQATT, CDR2 SNEGSKA (reference sequence). This CDR3 is built from 15 residues. Losses at the gene ends were 5 bases for V and 3 bases for J; bases not matched to a gene: 9. The CDR3 DNA reads as TGCAGTGCTTTAAAAGGACAGGGCTTCAATCAGCCCCAGCATTTT. Its translation is CSALKGQGFNQPQHF.

The count of this clonotype is one. The rearrangement links TRBV6-4 to TRBJ2-7; the D is unclear. Germline loops: CDR1 MRHNA, CDR2 SNTAGT. Trimming removed 3 bases at V and 4 bases at J, with 13 bases between. The CDR3 consists of 14 residues. CDR3 protein: CASSEVFGPYEQYF. As DNA, the CDR3 is TGTGCCAGCAGTGAAGTTTTTGGGCCGTACGAGCAGTACTTC.

The genes are TRBV14 and TRBJ1-1; tentatively, D is TRBD1 (5 bases). V gave up 4 bases and J gave up 0 bases, with 12 bases separating them. The CDR3 is 15 residues long. Germline CDR1 and CDR2: SGHDN and FVKESK. CDR3 sequence: CASSREGLMNTEAFF. CDR3 DNA sequence: TGTGCCAGCAGCCGGGAGGGACTCATGAACACTGAAGCTTTCTTT.

This clonotype was detected a few times. This chain connects TRBV12-3 or TRBV12-4 to TRBJ2-4; 8 bases are a match to TRBD2. The CDR3 totals 13 residues. J lost 8 bases, V lost 10 bases, and 10 bases had no gene match. The CDR3 DNA reads as TGTGCCAACAGCGGGAGTGATTGGGACATTCAGTACTTC. Its protein product is CANSGSDWDIQYF.

This clonotype has ten or more counts. The chain has TRBV12-3 or TRBV12-4 and TRBJ1-1, with 9 bases matching TRBD1. Unmatched junction bases numbered 4, after V lost 3 bases and J lost 11 bases. The CDR3 has 12 residues. As DNA, the CDR3 is TGTGCCAGCAGTTTCACAGGGGGCGAGGCTTTCTTT. Its protein product is CASSFTGGEAFF.

CDR3 sequence reads: CAWIGRPLGTGELFF. The CDR3 coding sequence is TGTGCCTGGATAGGAAGGCCTCTTGGGACCGGGGAGCTGTTTTTT. The rearrangement uses TRBV30 and TRBJ2-2; D gene unclear. The CDR3 loop spans 15 amino acids. From germline, CDR1 is GTSNPN and CDR2 SVGIG (reference sequence). The germline V and J ends were trimmed by 4 bases and 5 bases, with 17 bases remaining between them.

This clonotype was recorded many times. The chain is built from TRBV27 and TRBJ1-2; TRBD1 aligns across 9 bases. Unmatched junction bases numbered 3, after V lost 6 bases and J lost 7 bases. The CDR3 covers 12 residues. Germline CDR1 MNHEY, CDR2 SMNVEV (reference sequence). CDR3 sequence reads: CASRQGAVGYTF. In DNA, the CDR3 is TGTGCCAGCAGACAGGGGGCCGTTGGCTACACCTTC.

This clonotype was seen only a few times. This rearrangement joins TRBV12-3 or TRBV12-4 to TRBJ1-6; a weak D match, TRBD1 (6 bases). The CDR3 is 15 amino acids. Trimming took off 5 bases at V and 9 bases at J, with 17 bases between the two ends. CDR3 in DNA: TGTGCCAGCAGTCCACCCACAGGGTCAGGTTCACCCCTCCACTTT. Amino acids: CASSPPTGSGSPLHF.

The rearrangement links TRBV11-2 to TRBJ2-2; 13 bases map to TRBD2. Looked up from germline, CDR1 is SGHAT and CDR2 is FQNNGV. The CDR3 sequence is 17 residues long. The J segment lost 3 bases and the V segment lost 5 bases, leaving 6 bases of the junction unmatched. CDR3 region: CASSLGLAGVHTGELFF. The CDR3 bases are TGTGCCAGCAGCCTAGGACTAGCGGGAGTGCACACCGGGGAGCTGTTTTTT. Based on the CDR3 plus reference TRBV11-2 and TRBJ2-2, the full variable domain is EAGVAQSPRYKIIEKRQSVAFWCNPISGHATLYWYQQILGQGPKLLIQFQNNGVVDDSQLPKDRFSAERLKGVDSTLKIQPAKLEDSAVYLCASSLGLAGVHTGELFFGEGSRLTVL.

This clonotype was observed a handful of times. V usage is TRBV6-1 and J usage is TRBJ1-2; 8 bases are shared with TRBD1. CDR1 is MNHNS, CDR2 SASEGT, per germline. Trimming removed 5 bases from V and 4 bases from J; junction bases left unmatched: 9. CDR3 length: 15 amino acids. CDR3: CASSRPGQDFYGYTF. CDR3 in DNA: TGTGCCAGCAGTAGACCGGGACAGGATTTCTATGGCTACACCTTC.

This clonotype was seen more than once but under ten times. V and J are TRBV6-2 or TRBV6-3 and TRBJ2-2, with TRBD2 matching over 9 bases. Germline CDR1 and CDR2: MNHEY and SVGEGT. The CDR3 contains 18 residues. Trimming removed 0 bases from V and 2 bases from J; junction bases left unmatched: 7. CDR3 DNA sequence: TGTGCCAGCAGTTACTCGAAGGGTCTAGCGGGAAACACCGGGGAGCTGTTTTTT. Translating gives CASSYSKGLAGNTGELFF.

The V gene is TRBV19, the J gene TRBJ1-1; TRBD1 might be the D (6 bases). CDR3 length: 15 residues. Per germline, CDR1 LNHDA and CDR2 SQIVND (reference sequence). V was cut by 7 bases and J by 2 bases, with 17 bases left in between. CDR3 coding DNA: TGTGCCAGTATATACCGGGGCAGGGGTAACACTGAAGCTTTCTTT. It is translated as CASIYRGRGNTEAFF.

In the case of this clonotype: This may come from a read error, since a much larger clone is one base off. The rearrangement uses TRBV6-2 or TRBV6-3 and TRBJ1-2; 7 bases are shared with TRBD1. This CDR3 comprises 15 residues. V lost 9 bases to trimming and J lost 3 bases; unmatched junction nucleotides: 13. Germline values: CDR1 MNHEY, CDR2 SVGEGT. The CDR3 DNA reads as TGTGCCAGAAGTGAAGCCACAGGGGCACACTATGGCTACACCTTC. This sequence encodes CARSEATGAHYGYTF.

This clonotype was recorded a few times. This chain links TRBV2 with TRBJ1-4, with no clear D. The J call may be mistaken, given a closer DNA end match to TRBJ1-6. The CDR3 is 17 amino acids. CDR1 SNHLY and CDR2 FYNNEI come from the germline V gene. Written as DNA, the CDR3 is TGTGCCAGCAGTGAAGTAGGGATCTCATCCTATAATTCACCCCTCCACTTT. Its translation: CASSEVGISSYNSPLHF.

The sample holds many counts of this clonotype. V gene TRBV6-2 or TRBV6-3 combines with J gene TRBJ1-6; D gene ambiguous. Looked up from germline, CDR1 is MNHEY and CDR2 is SVGEGT. The CDR3 contains 16 residues. V was pared by 4 bases and J by 8 bases, with 18 bases between. Written as DNA, the CDR3 is TGTGCCAGCAGTTCGCAACCCACCCATCAGGATTCACCCCTCCACTTT. Its protein is CASSSQPTHQDSPLHF.

The chain recombines TRBV6-1 with TRBJ2-7, with D hard to call. Trimming stripped 8 bases from V and 3 bases from J, with 11 bases between. Germline V gene lookup returns CDR1 MNHNS and CDR2 SASEGT. The CDR3 is 12 residues long. The CDR3 here is CASGRAGYEQYF. CDR3 bases: TGTGCCAGCGGACGCGCCGGCTACGAGCAGTACTTC.

This chain connects TRBV3-1 to TRBJ1-5; TRBD1 agrees at 7 bases. Trimming took 5 bases from V and 2 from J; bases not matched to a gene: 3. The germline gives CDR1 LGHDT, CDR2 YNNKEL (reference sequence). This CDR3 contains 14 residues. Here the CDR3 DNA reads TGTGCCAGCAGCTGGGGACAGCGCAATCAGCCCCAGCATTTT. Its protein is CASSWGQRNQPQHF.

This sequence joins TRBV24-1 and TRBJ2-7, with TRBD1 matching 7 bases. The germline gives CDR1 KGHDR, CDR2 SFDVKD. The CDR3 sequence is 15 residues long. The ends lost 5 bases at V and 3 bases at J; junction bases unmatched: 9. This CDR3 reads CATSVNRGLLYEQYF. For the CDR3, the DNA is TGTGCCACCAGTGTTAACAGGGGCCTCCTCTACGAGCAGTACTTC.

A few counts support this clonotype. The gene calls are TRBV2 and TRBJ1-1; D gene unclear. Germline CDR1 SNHLY, CDR2 FYNNEI. The CDR3 runs 15 residues. V lost 1 base and J 4 bases, leaving 13 bases between the germline ends. The DNA for the CDR3 is TGTGCCAGCAGTGAAGTTCCGGGTCTGGGCACTGAAGCTTTCTTT. Translating gives CASSEVPGLGTEAFF.